This T cell receptor beta chain was identified in a study of read filtering for tumor transcriptome and immune sequencing. At the level of the study: IR-seq gave about 3.5 to 11 million TCR reads per sample; RNA-seq gave about 80 to 1,300. Study observations and caveats: Correlation between methods rose after single-read clonotypes were removed. IR-seq captured clonotypes deeper and more reliably than RNA-seq.

The library was built from about 400 ng RNA with molecular barcoded adaptors for alpha/delta and beta/gamma chains. Using its own MiXCR run on the reads, TCRdb lists one record per CDR3 protein. The data show about 35,000 distinct CDR3 sequences, around 15% seen once. There are many counts of this clonotype. What it binds is unknown. V lost 5 bases to trimming and J lost 4 bases, with 9 bases between them. The CDR3 is 13 residues long. CDR1 is SGHVS, CDR2 FQNEAQ, per germline. This sequence originates from a donor aged 40 or older with multiple myeloma. The chain joins TRBV7-8 to TRBJ1-5; D gene ambiguous. The sequencing input was a population of CD138-negative cells sorted from bone marrow. Written as DNA, the CDR3 is TGTGCCAGCAGCCATCAGTCAAATCAGCCCCAGCATTTT. Its translation: CASSHQSNQPQHF.